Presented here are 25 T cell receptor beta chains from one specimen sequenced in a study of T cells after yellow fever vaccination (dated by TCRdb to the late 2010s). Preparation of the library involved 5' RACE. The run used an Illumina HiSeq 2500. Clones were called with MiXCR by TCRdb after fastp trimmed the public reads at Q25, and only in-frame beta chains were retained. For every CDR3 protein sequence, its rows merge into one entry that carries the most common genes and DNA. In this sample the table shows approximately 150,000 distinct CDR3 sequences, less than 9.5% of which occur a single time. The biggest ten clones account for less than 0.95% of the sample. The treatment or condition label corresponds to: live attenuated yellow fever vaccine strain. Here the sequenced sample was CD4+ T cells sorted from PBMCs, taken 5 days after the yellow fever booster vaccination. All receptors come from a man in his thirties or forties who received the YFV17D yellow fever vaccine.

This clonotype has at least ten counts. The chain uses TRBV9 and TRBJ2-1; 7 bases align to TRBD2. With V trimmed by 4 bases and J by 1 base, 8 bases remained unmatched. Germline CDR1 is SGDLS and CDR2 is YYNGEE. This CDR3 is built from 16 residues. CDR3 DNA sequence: TGTGCCAGCAGCCTCTCAAGCGGGATTTCCTACAATGAGCAGTTCTTC. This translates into CASSLSSGISYNEQFF.

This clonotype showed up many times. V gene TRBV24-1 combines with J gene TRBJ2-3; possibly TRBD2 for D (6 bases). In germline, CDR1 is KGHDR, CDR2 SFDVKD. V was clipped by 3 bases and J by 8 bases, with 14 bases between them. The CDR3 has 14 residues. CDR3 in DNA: TGTGCCACCAGTGATCCTGTCCTCGGGGGTACGCAGTATTTT. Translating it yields CATSDPVLGGTQYF.

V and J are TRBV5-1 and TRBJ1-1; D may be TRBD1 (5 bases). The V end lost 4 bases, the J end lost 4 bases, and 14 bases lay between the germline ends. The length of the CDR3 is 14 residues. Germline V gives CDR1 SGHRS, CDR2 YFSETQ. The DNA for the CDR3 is TGCGCCAGCAGCGTCAAGACAGCCAGCACTGAAGCTTTCTTT. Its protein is CASSVKTASTEAFF. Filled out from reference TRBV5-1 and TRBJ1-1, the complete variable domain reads KAGVTQTPRYLIKTRGQQVTLSCSPISGHRSVSWYQQTPGQGLQFLFEYFSETQRNKGNFPGRFSGRQFSNSRSEMNVSTLELGDSALYLCASSVKTASTEAFFGQGTRLTVV.

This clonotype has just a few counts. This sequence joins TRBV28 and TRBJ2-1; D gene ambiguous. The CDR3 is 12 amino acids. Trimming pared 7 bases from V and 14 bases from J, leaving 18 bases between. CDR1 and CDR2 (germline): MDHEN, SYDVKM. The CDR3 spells CASTLGSSHEFF. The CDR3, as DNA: TGTGCCAGCACCCTAGGGTCCTCCCATGAGTTCTTC.

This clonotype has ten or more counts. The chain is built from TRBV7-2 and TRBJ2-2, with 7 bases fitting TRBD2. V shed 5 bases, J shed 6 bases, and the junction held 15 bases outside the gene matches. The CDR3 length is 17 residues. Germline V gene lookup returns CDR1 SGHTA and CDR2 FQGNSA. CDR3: CASSIAPPGRISGELFF. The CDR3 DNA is TGTGCCAGCAGCATCGCCCCCCCCGGGAGGATTTCCGGGGAGCTGTTTTTT.

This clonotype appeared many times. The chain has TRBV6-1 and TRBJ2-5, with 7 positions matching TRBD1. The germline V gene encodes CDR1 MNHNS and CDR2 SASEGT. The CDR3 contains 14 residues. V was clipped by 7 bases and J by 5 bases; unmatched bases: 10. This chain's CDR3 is CASKMGQMGETQYF. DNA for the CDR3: TGTGCCAGCAAGATGGGACAGATGGGGGAGACCCAGTACTTC.

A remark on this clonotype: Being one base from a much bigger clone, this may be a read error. The CDR3 DNA is TGTGCCAGCAGCCCGGAGTACTACAATGAGCAGTTCTTC. Its protein product is CASSPEYYNEQFF. The chain uses TRBV5-4 and TRBJ2-1; D is unclear. The CDR3 is 13 amino acids. Trimming cost V 4 bases and J 3 bases, with 8 bases left between them. CDR1 is SGHNT, CDR2 YYREEE, per germline (reference sequence).

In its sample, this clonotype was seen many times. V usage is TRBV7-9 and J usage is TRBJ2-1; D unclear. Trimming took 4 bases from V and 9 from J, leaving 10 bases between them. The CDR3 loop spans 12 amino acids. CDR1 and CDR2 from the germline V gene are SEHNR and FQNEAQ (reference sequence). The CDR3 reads CASSSQVGEQFF. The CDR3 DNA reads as TGTGCCAGCAGCTCGCAGGTGGGTGAGCAGTTCTTC.

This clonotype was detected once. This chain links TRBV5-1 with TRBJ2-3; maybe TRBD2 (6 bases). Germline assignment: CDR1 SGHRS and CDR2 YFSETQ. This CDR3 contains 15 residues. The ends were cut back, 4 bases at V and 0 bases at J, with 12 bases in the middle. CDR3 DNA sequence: TGCGCCAGCAGCCTCCCGGCGGGAAGCACAGATACGCAGTATTTT. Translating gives CASSLPAGSTDTQYF.

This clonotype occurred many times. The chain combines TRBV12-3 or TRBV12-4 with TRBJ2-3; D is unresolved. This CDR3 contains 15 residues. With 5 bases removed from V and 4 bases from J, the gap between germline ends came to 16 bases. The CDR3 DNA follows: TGTGCCAGCAGTCCGGCCGGTGCCTACGCAGATACGCAGTATTTT. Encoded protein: CASSPAGAYADTQYF.

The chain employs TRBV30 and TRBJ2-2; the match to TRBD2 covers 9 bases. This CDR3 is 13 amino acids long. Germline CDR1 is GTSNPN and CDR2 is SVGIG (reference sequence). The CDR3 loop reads CALAGENTGELFF. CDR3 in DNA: TGTGCATTAGCGGGAGAGAACACCGGGGAGCTGTTTTTT.

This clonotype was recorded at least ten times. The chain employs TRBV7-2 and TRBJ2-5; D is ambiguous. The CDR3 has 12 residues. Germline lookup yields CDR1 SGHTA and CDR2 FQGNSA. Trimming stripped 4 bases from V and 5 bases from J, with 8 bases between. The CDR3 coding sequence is TGTGCCAGCAGCTACAGCAGGGAGACCCAGTACTTC. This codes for CASSYSRETQYF.

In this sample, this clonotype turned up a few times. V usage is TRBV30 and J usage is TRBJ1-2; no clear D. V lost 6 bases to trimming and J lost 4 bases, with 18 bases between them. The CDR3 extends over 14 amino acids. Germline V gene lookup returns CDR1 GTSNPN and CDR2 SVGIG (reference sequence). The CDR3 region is CACPLRWQGYGYTF. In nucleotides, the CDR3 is TGTGCCTGCCCCCTTCGATGGCAAGGCTATGGCTACACCTTC.

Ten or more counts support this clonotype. The CDR3 region has the DNA TGTGCCAGCAGCTTGGGGCCTCAGCGGGAGGGAGAGACCCAGTACTTC. Encoded protein: CASSLGPQREGETQYF. J is TRBJ2-5 and V is TRBV5-4; 10 bases agree with TRBD2. Germline CDR1 and CDR2: SGHNT and YYREEE (reference sequence). V gave up 0 bases and J gave up 4 bases; unmatched junction bases: 6. The CDR3 is 16 amino acids.

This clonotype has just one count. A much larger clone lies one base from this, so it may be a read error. CDR3 amino acids: CSSTLAGAGANVLTF. CDR3 bases: TGTTCCAGCACCCTTGCCGGCGCTGGGGCCAACGTCCTGACTTTC. The rearrangement uses TRBV28 and TRBJ2-6; no clear D gene. The CDR3 consists of 15 residues. Germline V CDR1 and CDR2: MDHEN, SYDVKM.

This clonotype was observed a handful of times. DNA for the CDR3: TGTGCCAGCAGTTTATTCGCTAGCGGGAGATGGGAGACCCAGTACTTC. Translation: CASSLFASGRWETQYF. V usage is TRBV27 and J usage is TRBJ2-5, with 10 bases that match TRBD2. Per germline, CDR1 MNHEY and CDR2 SMNVEV (reference sequence). With 1 base clipped from V and 5 bases from J, the junction kept 7 bases outside the gene matches. This CDR3 has 16 residues.

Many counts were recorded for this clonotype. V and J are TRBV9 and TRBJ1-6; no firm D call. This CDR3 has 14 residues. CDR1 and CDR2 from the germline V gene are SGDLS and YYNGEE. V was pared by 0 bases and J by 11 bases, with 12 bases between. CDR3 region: CASSVDPEVTPLHF. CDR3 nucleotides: TGTGCCAGCAGCGTAGACCCGGAAGTGACACCCCTCCACTTT.

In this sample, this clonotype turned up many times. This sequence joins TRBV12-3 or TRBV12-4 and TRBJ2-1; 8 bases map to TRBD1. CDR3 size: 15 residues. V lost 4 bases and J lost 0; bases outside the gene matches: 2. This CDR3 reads CASSWDRSSYNEQFF. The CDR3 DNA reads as TGTGCCAGCAGTTGGGACAGGAGCTCCTACAATGAGCAGTTCTTC.

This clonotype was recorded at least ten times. This CDR3 reads CAISESSGGGNTIYF. Here the CDR3 DNA reads TGTGCCATCAGTGAGTCCAGTGGCGGGGGAAACACCATATATTTT. This chain connects TRBV10-3 to TRBJ1-3; no definite D call. CDR3 length equals 15 residues. Trimming shortened V by 0 bases and J by 4 bases, and 10 bases separated the two germline ends. CDR1 ENHRY and CDR2 SYGVKD come from the germline V gene.

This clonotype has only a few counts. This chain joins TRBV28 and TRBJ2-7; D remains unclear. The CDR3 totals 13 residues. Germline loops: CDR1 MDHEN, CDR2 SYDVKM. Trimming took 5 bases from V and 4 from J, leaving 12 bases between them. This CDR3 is CASSDPGAYEQYF. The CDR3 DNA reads TGTGCCAGCAGTGACCCGGGTGCGTACGAGCAGTACTTC.

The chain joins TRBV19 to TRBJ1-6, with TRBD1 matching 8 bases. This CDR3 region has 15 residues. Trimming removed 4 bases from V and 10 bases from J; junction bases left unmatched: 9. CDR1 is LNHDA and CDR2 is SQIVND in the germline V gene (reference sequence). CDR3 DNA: TGTGCCAGTAGTAGCAGACAGGGGATGGAGTCACCCCTCCACTTT. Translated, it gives CASSSRQGMESPLHF.

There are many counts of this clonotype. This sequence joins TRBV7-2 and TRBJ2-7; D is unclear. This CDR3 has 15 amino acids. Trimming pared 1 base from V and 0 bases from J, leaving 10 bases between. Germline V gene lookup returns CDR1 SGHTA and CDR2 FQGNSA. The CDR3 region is CASSLESYLSYEQYF. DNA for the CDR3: TGTGCCAGCAGCTTAGAAAGCTACCTCTCCTACGAGCAGTACTTC.

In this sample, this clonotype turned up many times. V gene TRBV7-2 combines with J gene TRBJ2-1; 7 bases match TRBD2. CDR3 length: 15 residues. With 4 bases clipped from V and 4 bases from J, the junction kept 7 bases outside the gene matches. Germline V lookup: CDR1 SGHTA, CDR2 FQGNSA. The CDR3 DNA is TGTGCCAGCAGCTCAGGGAGGGCCCCGTACAATGAGCAGTTCTTC. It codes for CASSSGRAPYNEQFF. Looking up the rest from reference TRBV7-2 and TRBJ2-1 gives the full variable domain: GAGVSQSPSNKVTEKGKDVELRCDPISGHTALYWYRQSLGQGLEFLIYFQGNSAPDKSGLPSDRFSAERTGGSVSTLTIQRTQQEDSAVYLCASSSGRAPYNEQFFGPGTRLTVL.

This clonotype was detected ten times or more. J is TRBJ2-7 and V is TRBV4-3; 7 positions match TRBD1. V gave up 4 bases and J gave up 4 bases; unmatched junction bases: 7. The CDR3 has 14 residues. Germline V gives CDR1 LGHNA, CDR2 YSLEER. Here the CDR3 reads CASSPDRELYEQYF. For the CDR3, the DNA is TGCGCCAGCAGCCCTGACAGGGAGTTATACGAGCAGTACTTC.

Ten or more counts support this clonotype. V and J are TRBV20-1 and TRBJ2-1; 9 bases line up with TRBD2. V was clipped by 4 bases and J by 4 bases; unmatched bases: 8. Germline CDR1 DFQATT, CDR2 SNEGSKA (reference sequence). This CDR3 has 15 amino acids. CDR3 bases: TGCAGTGCTAAAGCAGGGACTAGCAGATACAATGAGCAGTTCTTC. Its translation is CSAKAGTSRYNEQFF.